The clone carrying this T cell receptor beta chain was observed many times. Antigen unknown. Amplification targeted TCR beta CDR3 regions from RNA transcripts. The HTBI set primed first-round TCR CDR3 RT-PCR. Using its own MiXCR run on the multiplex PCR reads, TCRdb lists one record per CDR3 protein. The data show 250,000 to 300,000 distinct CDR3 sequences, roughly 19% seen once. The CDR3 is 14 amino acids. Germline loops: CDR1 SGHRS, CDR2 YFSETQ. Trimming removed 4 bases from V and 9 bases from J; junction bases left unmatched: 12. The entry originates in a study of T cells in Graves' hyperthyroidism and ophthalmopathy. Overall study results and limits: Ophthalmopathy, as predicted by the model, came a median 6.5 months after the prediction.

The sequence derives from a man aged 45-65 years with Graves' ophthalmopathy. This chain links TRBV5-1 with TRBJ1-2; 7 bases are a match to TRBD1. The sequencing input was blood. The CDR3 spells CASSPLTTGARYTF. The DNA for the CDR3 is TGCGCCAGCAGCCCCCTAACTACAGGGGCGCGCTACACCTTC.